This T cell receptor (beta chain) was captured in a study of blood T cell repertoires in COVID-19. Study-level background: There were acute and convalescent COVID-19 samples, and they came from the United States, Italy and Spain. Sample material is recorded as cDNA or gDNA derived from T cells, B-cell-depleted T cells, or PBMCs.

The length of the CDR3 is 13 residues. V lost 1 base and J lost 5; bases outside the gene matches: 4. Germline V gene data show CDR1 as SQVTM and CDR2 as ANQGSEA. A single count supports this clone. Authors' analysis steps: Estimated nucleated cell counts came from reference gene primer amplification. Profiling relied on immunoSEQ multiplex PCR, and the TCRdb table lists in-frame clones only, not all of them. For V, J and clone size, that table is used; D and trimming come from the DNA. The top ten hold 4.5% to 5.5% of the sample, which has 200,000 to 250,000 clones, around four fifths seen once. The sequenced material came from peripheral blood. The rearrangement links TRBV29-1 to TRBJ2-7, with TRBD1 matching over 8 bases. The sequence was obtained from a woman in her fifties or sixties who had recovered from COVID-19. CDR3 loop: CSVEGTGLDEQYF. The CDR3 DNA sequence: TGCAGCGTTGAAGGGACAGGGTTGGACGAGCAGTACTTC.